The 8 T cell receptor beta chains presented below share a single source sample, sequenced in a study of shared clonotypes between healthy human individuals. Sequenced by immunoSEQ multiplex PCR; TCRdb stores in-frame clones only, minus some. This sample yields about 2.4 million clones, of which 80% to 95% are seen a single time; around 0.4% belongs to the top ten. Specimen: naive CD4+ T cells from PBMCs. Subset given: CD45RA+ positively selected. The receptors come from a man younger than 30 in good health. Some clones in this sample may be carry-over from other donors' samples.

The CDR3 nucleotides read TGTGCCATCGGGGACTCCCGGCAGGGGAATGAGCAGTTCTTC. Translated: CAIGDSRQGNEQFF. J is TRBJ2-1 and V is TRBV10-3; D is tentatively TRBD1 or TRBD2 (6 bases each). Trimming shortened V by 8 bases and J by 7 bases, and 18 bases separated the two germline ends. The CDR3 is 14 amino acids. From germline, CDR1 is ENHRY and CDR2 SYGVKD.

The sample holds one count of this clone. As DNA, the CDR3 is TGTGCCAGCAGTTATGCCCGAGTCGGCGAGACCCAGTACTTC. It translates to CASSYARVGETQYF. The rearrangement uses TRBV7-9 and TRBJ2-5, with unresolved D. V lost 6 bases, J lost 5 bases, and 16 bases lay in between. CDR1 and CDR2 (germline): SEHNR, FQNEAQ (reference sequence). The CDR3 runs 14 residues. Complete variable domain (other parts from reference TRBV7-9 and TRBJ2-5): DTGVSQNPRHKITKRGQNVTFRCDPISEHNRLYWYRQTLGQGPEFLTYFQNEAQLEKSRLLSDRFSAERPKGSFSTLEIQRTEQGDSAMYLCASSYARVGETQYFGPGTRLLVL.

The chain links TRBV7-8 to TRBJ1-6; D gene uncertain. Between the trimmed V and J ends, which lost 3 bases and 3 bases, there was a span of 12 bases. The CDR3 runs to 16 residues. Germline V gene data show CDR1 as SGHVS and CDR2 as FQNEAQ. CDR3: CASSLMDGLYNSPLHF. CDR3 DNA sequence: TGTGCCAGCAGCTTGATGGACGGTCTCTATAATTCACCCCTCCACTTT. The full variable domain, in which reference TRBV7-8 and TRBJ1-6 provide the parts outside the CDR3, is GAGVSQSPRYKVAKRGQDVALRCDPISGHVSLFWYQQALGQGPEFLTYFQNEAQLDKSGLPSDRFFAERPEGSVSTLKIQRTQQEDSAVYLCASSLMDGLYNSPLHFGNGTRLTVT.

This chain joins TRBV10-3 and TRBJ2-3; 9 bases are shared with TRBD1. The CDR3 has 14 amino acids. Germline V gives CDR1 ENHRY, CDR2 SYGVKD. Trimming at V came to 6 bases and at J to 2 bases, leaving 3 bases not matched to a gene. The CDR3 sequence is CAIRGTGNTDTQYF. The CDR3 coding sequence is TGTGCCATCAGGGGGACAGGGAACACAGATACGCAGTATTTT.

The chain couples TRBV5-8 to TRBJ1-5; D not certain. Germline lookup yields CDR1 SGHTS and CDR2 YDEGEE. V shed 2 bases and J shed 9 bases, with 9 bases lying between them. The CDR3 is made up of 12 amino acids. The CDR3 sequence: CASSFEGSPQHF. DNA of the CDR3: TGTGCCAGCAGCTTCGAAGGATCGCCCCAGCATTTT.

V and J are TRBV5-1 and TRBJ2-2, with 12 positions matching TRBD2. The CDR3 totals 17 residues. CDR1 is SGHRS and CDR2 is YFSETQ in the germline V gene. J lost 6 bases, V lost 4 bases, and 10 bases had no gene match. DNA of the CDR3: TGCGCCAGCAGCCCCTCGTCTAGCGGGAGGGCCGCCGGGGAGCTGTTTTTT. It yields the protein CASSPSSSGRAAGELFF. Based on the CDR3 plus reference TRBV5-1 and TRBJ2-2, the full variable domain is KAGVTQTPRYLIKTRGQQVTLSCSPISGHRSVSWYQQTPGQGLQFLFEYFSETQRNKGNFPGRFSGRQFSNSRSEMNVSTLELGDSALYLCASSPSSSGRAAGELFFGEGSRLTVL.

This CDR3 reads CASSRPHSGSGSEQFF. The CDR3 coding sequence is TGTGCCAGCAGCCGACCCCATAGCGGGAGTGGTAGTGAGCAGTTCTTC. The chain couples TRBV5-4 to TRBJ2-1; 9 bases are shared with TRBD2. CDR1 is SGHNT and CDR2 is YYREEE in the germline V gene (reference sequence). V was clipped by 4 bases and J by 9 bases; unmatched bases: 14. This CDR3 has 16 residues.

This chain uses TRBV11-2 with TRBJ2-4; D is undetermined. This CDR3 has 17 amino acids. Germline V gives CDR1 SGHAT, CDR2 FQNNGV. The V gene lost 5 bases and the J gene lost 0 bases, with 17 bases spanning the gap. Here the CDR3 reads CASSPLGNSLAKNIQYF. The CDR3 coding sequence is TGTGCCAGCAGCCCCCTCGGAAACTCACTAGCCAAAAACATTCAGTACTTC. Based on the CDR3 plus reference TRBV11-2 and TRBJ2-4, the full variable domain is EAGVAQSPRYKIIEKRQSVAFWCNPISGHATLYWYQQILGQGPKLLIQFQNNGVVDDSQLPKDRFSAERLKGVDSTLKIQPAKLEDSAVYLCASSPLGNSLAKNIQYFGAGTRLSVL.